The sequence of this T cell receptor (beta chain) was determined in a study of cytomegalovirus exposure and HLA in healthy donors. The CDR3 has 15 amino acids. V lost 5 bases, J lost 0 bases, and 16 bases lay in between. Germline lookup yields CDR1 SQVTM and CDR2 ANQGSEA. The approximately 120-subject validation cohort, separate from the approximately 630-subject first cohort, included the donors. The protocol was immunoSEQ multiplex PCR, while the TCRdb copy is restricted to in-frame clones and leaves out a portion. The sample has 150,000 to 250,000 clones; 65% to 90% are singletons. The material sequenced was PBMCs. The sequence derives from a woman aged 25 to 39 in good health and CMV-seropositive. The rearrangement uses TRBV29-1 and TRBJ1-1; maybe TRBD1 (6 bases). The CDR3 region has the DNA TGCAGCGTTCGTCCAGGGGAATTCATGAACACTGAAGCTTTCTTT. Translation: CSVRPGEFMNTEAFF.